The 25 T cell receptor beta chains below all came from one sample that was sequenced in a study of cytotoxic CD8 clonotypes in ibrutinib-treated CLL. Sequenced by immunoSEQ multiplex PCR; TCRdb stores in-frame clones only, minus some. The sample holds 250,000 to 350,000 clones, approximately 76% seen once. The source material was PBMCs, sampled at disease progression, from a patient treated with ibrutinib. The receptor set was obtained from a human donor with chronic lymphocytic leukemia.

The V gene is TRBV18, the J gene TRBJ1-2, with no clear D. The CDR3 loop spans 15 amino acids. Trimming removed 1 base at V and 0 bases at J, with 9 bases between. Germline V lookup: CDR1 KGHSH, CDR2 LQKENI. The CDR3 loop reads CASSPQGFANYGYTF. The CDR3 DNA follows: TGTGCCAGCTCACCACAAGGGTTCGCTAACTATGGCTACACCTTC.

The chain links TRBV4-1 to TRBJ1-2; D may be TRBD1 (6 bases). This CDR3 contains 15 residues. The V and J ends lost 1 base and 4 bases respectively, with 13 bases between them. Germline-derived CDR1 and CDR2 are MGHRA and YSYEKL. CDR3 bases: TGCGCCAGCAGCCAAGTGGAGGGGGTTTTCTATGGCTACACCTTC. Protein sequence: CASSQVEGVFYGYTF.

This clone was counted once. The CDR3 DNA follows: TGCGCCAGCAGCTTGGTGGGGGGAGGGCCGAGCTCCTACGAGCAGTACTTC. Translated, it gives CASSLVGGGPSSYEQYF. The chain uses TRBV5-1 and TRBJ2-7, with 7 nucleotides matching TRBD2. V shed 0 bases and J 0 bases; nucleotides not matched to a gene: 9. Per germline, CDR1 SGHRS and CDR2 YFSETQ. The CDR3 covers 17 residues.

As for this clone: This sample also contains other DNA sequences that code for the same CDR3. V is TRBV5-1 and J is TRBJ2-3; D unresolved. Trimming removed 0 bases at V and 0 bases at J, with 2 bases between. This CDR3 has 13 amino acids. Germline CDR1 is SGHRS and CDR2 is YFSETQ. The CDR3 nucleotides are TGCGCCAGCAGCTTGGGCAGCACAGATACGCAGTATTTT. This translates into CASSLGSTDTQYF.

V and J are TRBV20-1 and TRBJ2-1; D unclear. V was cut by 5 bases and J by 9 bases, with 8 bases left in between. The CDR3 sequence is 10 residues long. Germline V gene lookup returns CDR1 DFQATT and CDR2 SNEGSKA (reference sequence). In DNA, the CDR3 is TGCAGTGCTCCAGACGGTGAGCAGTTCTTC. Amino acid sequence: CSAPDGEQFF.

This clone was detected once. This sequence joins TRBV19 and TRBJ1-4; TRBD1 might be the D (6 bases). CDR3 size: 16 residues. Trimming took off 1 base at V and 9 bases at J, with 18 bases between the two ends. From germline, CDR1 is LNHDA and CDR2 SQIVND (reference sequence). This chain's CDR3 is CASSIGDTTIMKKLFF. CDR3 nucleotides: TGTGCCAGTAGTATAGGGGACACGACCATAATGAAAAAACTGTTTTTT.

The CDR3, as DNA: TGTGCCAGCAGCCAAAGGGGGTTGACTAGCGGGACCTACGAGCAGTACTTC. Translated: CASSQRGLTSGTYEQYF. The J gene is TRBJ2-7, the V gene TRBV14; 11 bases agree with TRBD2. Looked up from germline, CDR1 is SGHDN and CDR2 is FVKESK. V was pared by 2 bases and J by 2 bases, with 8 bases of the junction left unmatched. The CDR3 has 17 residues.

The chain is built from TRBV4-3 and TRBJ2-1; TRBD1 matches at 11 bases. V gave up 1 base and J gave up 4 bases; unmatched junction bases: 0. The CDR3 sequence is 15 residues long. The germline CDR1 and CDR2 sequences are LGHNA and YSLEER. CDR3 loop: CASSQGDRGYNEQFF. The CDR3 DNA follows: TGCGCCAGCAGCCAAGGGGACAGGGGGTACAATGAGCAGTTCTTC.

This chain joins TRBV18 and TRBJ1-2; no clear D gene. The germline CDR1 and CDR2 sequences are KGHSH and LQKENI. This CDR3 spans 14 amino acids. V shed 0 bases and J shed 8 bases, with 13 bases lying between them. For the CDR3, the DNA is TGTGCCAGCTCACCACCGACCTGGGAAATAGGCTACACCTTC. It encodes CASSPPTWEIGYTF. The full variable domain, completed using reference TRBV18 and TRBJ1-2, is NAGVMQNPRHLVRRRGQEARLRCSPMKGHSHVYWYRQLPEEGLKFMVYLQKENIIDESGMPKERFSAEFPKEGPSILRIQQVVRGDSAAYFCASSPPTWEIGYTFGSGTRLTVV.

This clone was seen once. DNA for the CDR3: TGCGCCAGCAGCTGGCAAAGCGGGCGTGACTCCTACGAGCAGTACTTC. It translates to CASSWQSGRDSYEQYF. The rearrangement uses TRBV5-1 and TRBJ2-7, with D tentatively TRBD2 (6 bases). The germline gives CDR1 SGHRS, CDR2 YFSETQ. This CDR3 is 16 amino acids long. V lost 3 bases and J lost 0, with 16 bases in between.

The chain has TRBV5-1 and TRBJ1-4; D not certain. Trimming stripped 3 bases from V and 7 bases from J, with 16 bases between. The CDR3 has 15 residues. Germline loops: CDR1 SGHRS, CDR2 YFSETQ. CDR3 in amino acids: CASSYDPNSIEKLFF. CDR3 DNA: TGCGCCAGCAGCTACGACCCGAATTCGATTGAAAAACTGTTTTTT.

The V gene is TRBV7-3, the J gene TRBJ1-2; TRBD1 matches 8 bases. The CDR3 spans 19 residues. CDR1 and CDR2 from the germline V gene are SGHTA and FQGTGA. The V segment lost 2 bases and the J segment 4 bases; nucleotides outside the gene matches: 18. The CDR3 protein is CASSLWDPRDRRLFYGYTF. The CDR3 DNA is TGTGCCAGCAGCTTATGGGATCCCCGGGACAGGAGGCTTTTCTATGGCTACACCTTC.

CDR3 coding DNA: TGCGCCAGCAGCTTGTGGCCAGGGGCTAGTTACACCGGGGAGCTGTTTTTT. This sequence encodes CASSLWPGASYTGELFF. V gene TRBV5-1 combines with J gene TRBJ2-2, with D perhaps matching TRBD1 (6 bases). The CDR3 has 17 amino acids. V lost 1 base and J 3 bases, leaving 16 bases between the germline ends. CDR1 and CDR2 (germline): SGHRS, YFSETQ. Supplemented by reference TRBV5-1 and TRBJ2-2, the full variable domain reads KAGVTQTPRYLIKTRGQQVTLSCSPISGHRSVSWYQQTPGQGLQFLFEYFSETQRNKGNFPGRFSGRQFSNSRSEMNVSTLELGDSALYLCASSLWPGASYTGELFFGEGSRLTVL.

This sequence joins TRBV18 and TRBJ2-1; 7 bases are shared with TRBD1. Germline V CDR1 and CDR2: KGHSH, LQKENI. The V gene end was trimmed by 0 bases and the J gene end by 4 bases; junction bases not matched to a gene: 6. The CDR3 totals 16 residues. The CDR3 nucleotides read TGTGCCAGCTCACCACCGACAGGGTGGCGTTACAATGAGCAGTTCTTC. It translates to CASSPPTGWRYNEQFF.

The rearrangement joins TRBV9 to TRBJ2-5, with TRBD2 as a possible D gene (6 bases). Germline-derived CDR1 and CDR2 are SGDLS and YYNGEE. V was pared by 3 bases and J by 5 bases, with 14 bases between. The CDR3 is 14 amino acids. In nucleotides, the CDR3 is TGTGCCAGCAGCGGGGACCGGAGGGCTGAGACCCAGTACTTC. Translated: CASSGDRRAETQYF.

The rearrangement uses TRBV5-1 and TRBJ2-7; D possibly corresponds to TRBD1 (6 bases). Germline values: CDR1 SGHRS, CDR2 YFSETQ. This CDR3 has 14 amino acids. V was clipped by 1 base and J by 2 bases, with 10 bases between them. CDR3 DNA: TGCGCCAGCAGCTTGCTACAGGGACCCTACGAGCAGTACTTC. Translated: CASSLLQGPYEQYF. The whole variable domain, filled in from reference TRBV5-1 and TRBJ2-7, reads KAGVTQTPRYLIKTRGQQVTLSCSPISGHRSVSWYQQTPGQGLQFLFEYFSETQRNKGNFPGRFSGRQFSNSRSEMNVSTLELGDSALYLCASSLLQGPYEQYFGPGTRLTVT.

The V gene is TRBV15, the J gene TRBJ2-5; D is ambiguous. Per the germline V gene, CDR1 is LNHNV and CDR2 is YYDKDF (reference sequence). Trimming removed 4 bases from V and 1 base from J, with 10 bases in between. This CDR3 has 14 amino acids. The CDR3 reads CATSTRRTQETQYF. The CDR3 region has the DNA TGTGCCACCAGCACCCGCAGAACCCAAGAGACCCAGTACTTC.

The chain carries TRBV18 and TRBJ2-7; possible D gene TRBD2, 5 bases. Trimming removed 3 bases at V and 2 bases at J, with 5 bases between. Per the germline V gene, CDR1 is KGHSH and CDR2 is LQKENI. This CDR3 spans 12 amino acids. The CDR3 DNA reads TGTGCCAGCTCACCCGGGACCTACGAGCAGTACTTC. Translated: CASSPGTYEQYF.

This chain links TRBV18 with TRBJ2-1; 7 positions match TRBD2. Looked up from germline, CDR1 is KGHSH and CDR2 is LQKENI. This CDR3 has 15 residues. Losses at the gene ends were 6 bases for V and 10 bases for J; bases not matched to a gene: 15. The CDR3 reads CASSIREARAGEQFF. The CDR3 nucleotides read TGTGCCAGCTCGATTCGGGAGGCCAGGGCGGGGGAGCAGTTCTTC. The variable domain in full, completed from reference TRBV18 and TRBJ2-1, reads NAGVMQNPRHLVRRRGQEARLRCSPMKGHSHVYWYRQLPEEGLKFMVYLQKENIIDESGMPKERFSAEFPKEGPSILRIQQVVRGDSAAYFCASSIREARAGEQFFGPGTRLTVL.

The gene calls are TRBV5-4 and TRBJ1-2; weak D call: TRBD1 (5 bases). CDR3 size: 13 residues. Trimming took 0 bases from V and 2 from J, leaving 5 bases between them. Germline values: CDR1 SGHNT, CDR2 YYREEE (reference sequence). CDR3 sequence: CASSLGQNYGYTF. The CDR3 DNA reads as TGTGCCAGCAGCTTGGGACAGAACTATGGCTACACCTTC.

With respect to this clone: With a far larger clone one base away, a read error is the likely cause. The V call is TRBV4-2, the J call TRBJ2-3; D gene unclear. The V gene lost 1 base and the J gene lost 4 bases, with 9 bases spanning the gap. CDR1 LGHNA and CDR2 YNFKEQ come from the germline V gene. The CDR3 is 14 residues long. This CDR3 is CASSQVTSADTQYF. As DNA, the CDR3 is TGTGCCAGCAGCCAAGTGACGAGTGCAGATACGCAGTATTTT.

In this sample, this clone turned up once. This chain joins TRBV28 and TRBJ2-4; 7 bases are shared with TRBD1. V shed 5 bases and J 1 base; nucleotides not matched to a gene: 5. The V gene's germline CDR1 is MDHEN and CDR2 SYDVKM. The CDR3 is 15 amino acids. CDR3 loop: CASSPPGQAKNIQYF. For the CDR3, the DNA is TGTGCCAGCAGTCCTCCGGGACAGGCCAAAAACATTCAGTACTTC.

The chain carries TRBV15 and TRBJ2-2, with 7 bases fitting TRBD1. V shed 5 bases, J shed 2 bases, and the junction held 8 bases outside the gene matches. The CDR3 sequence is 16 residues long. The V gene's germline CDR1 is LNHNV and CDR2 YYDKDF (reference sequence). CDR3 nucleotides: TGTGCCACCAGCCTGGGGGCAGGGGGAAACACCGGGGAGCTGTTTTTT. Translated: CATSLGAGGNTGELFF. Complete variable domain (other parts from reference TRBV15 and TRBJ2-2): DAMVIQNPRYQVTQFGKPVTLSCSQTLNHNVMYWYQQKSSQAPKLLFHYYDKDFNNEADTPDNFQSRRPNTSFCFLDIRSPGLGDTAMYLCATSLGAGGNTGELFFGEGSRLTVL.

The table lists this clone with many counts. This chain uses TRBV23-1 with TRBJ1-5; a possible D gene is TRBD1 (5 bases). TRBV23-1 is sorted into the ORF group, with uncertain function. V lost 3 bases to trimming and J lost 4 bases, with 16 bases between them. The CDR3 has 16 amino acids. The CDR3: CASSHPQGFGNQPQHF. In DNA form, the CDR3 reads TGCGCCAGCAGTCACCCCCAGGGCTTTGGGAATCAGCCCCAGCATTTT.

This chain uses TRBV28 with TRBJ2-7; D remains ambiguous. The V gene's germline CDR1 is MDHEN and CDR2 SYDVKM. This CDR3 region has 12 residues. V lost 0 bases to trimming and J lost 5 bases, with 5 bases between them. The CDR3 sequence is CASSLWANEQYF. As DNA, the CDR3 is TGTGCCAGCAGTTTATGGGCAAACGAGCAGTACTTC.